What follows are 27 T cell receptor beta chains derived from one specimen sequenced in a study of T-cell memory formation after mild COVID-19. TCRdb redid the calling of the 5' RACE reads with MiXCR, one entry per CDR3 protein. This sample has about 350,000 distinct CDR3 sequences; around a fifth occur once, and the top ten carry over 20%. Input material: PBMCs or a T cell subset sorted from them (not recorded which). These receptors were obtained from a young man who had mild COVID-19 (a few samples of this study predate the infection). Cell type and time point are not known.

Details on this clonotype: One end of the junction varies from germline; a read error may be responsible. The CDR3 DNA sequence: TGTGCCACCCGTGACAGGGACTACACTGAAGCTTTCTTT. The encoded protein is CATRDRDYTEAFF. The V call is TRBV24-1, the J call TRBJ1-1, with 7 bases lining up with TRBD1. The CDR3 runs 13 residues. Germline values: CDR1 KGHDR, CDR2 SFDVKD.

The gene calls are TRBV7-2 and TRBJ2-1; 9 bases align to TRBD2. V lost 0 bases and J lost 3; bases outside the gene matches: 6. This CDR3 has 17 residues. Germline V gives CDR1 SGHTA, CDR2 FQGNSA. This CDR3 is CASSLASGGVGYNEQFF. CDR3 nucleotides: TGTGCCAGCAGCTTAGCTAGCGGGGGAGTAGGCTACAATGAGCAGTTCTTC.

The chain has TRBV11-3 and TRBJ2-3; D uncertain. The CDR3 runs to 13 residues. Deletions cut 7 bases from V and 2 bases from J, with 10 bases between. CDR1 is SGHNT and CDR2 is YENEEA in the germline V gene. CDR3: CASNSRVTDTQYF. DNA of the CDR3: TGTGCCAGCAATTCCAGAGTCACAGATACGCAGTATTTT.

This rearrangement joins TRBV7-8 to TRBJ1-5; D is unresolved. This CDR3 contains 17 residues. Between the trimmed V and J ends, which lost 2 bases and 3 bases, there was a span of 17 bases. Germline lookup yields CDR1 SGHVS and CDR2 FQNEAQ. This CDR3 is CASSLSTGRRSNQPQHF. For the CDR3, the DNA is TGTGCCAGCAGCTTATCCACCGGCAGACGTTCCAATCAGCCCCAGCATTTT.

The chain joins TRBV5-1 to TRBJ2-2; TRBD2 aligns across 7 bases. This CDR3 has 15 amino acids. V was pared by 4 bases and J by 3 bases, with 6 bases of the junction left unmatched. CDR1 SGHRS and CDR2 YFSETQ come from the germline V gene. CDR3 in DNA: TGCGCCAGCAGCCAGCCGGGACTACACACCGGGGAGCTGTTTTTT. As protein: CASSQPGLHTGELFF.

This clonotype was recorded a few times. The rearrangement joins TRBV5-4 to TRBJ2-1; 7 bases are a match to TRBD1. Germline CDR1 reads SGHNT; CDR2 reads YYREEE (reference sequence). The ends lost 2 bases at V and 5 bases at J; junction bases unmatched: 7. The CDR3 spans 15 residues. The CDR3 DNA follows: TGTGCCAGCAGCTTTTTGTCCGGGACAGACAATGAGCAGTTCTTC. It encodes CASSFLSGTDNEQFF. The whole variable domain, remainder taken from reference TRBV5-4 and TRBJ2-1, is ETGVTQSPTHLIKTRGQQVTLRCSSQSGHNTVSWYQQALGQGPQFIFQYYREEENGRGNFPPRFSGLQFPNYSSELNVNALELDDSALYLCASSFLSGTDNEQFFGPGTRLTVL.

V gene TRBV20-1 combines with J gene TRBJ2-1; possibly TRBD1 for D (5 bases). Germline V lookup: CDR1 DFQATT, CDR2 SNEGSKA (reference sequence). The CDR3 spans 16 residues. Trimming stripped 3 bases from V and 0 bases from J, with 15 bases between. As DNA, the CDR3 is TGCAGTGCTAGGGAACTCCTAGGGGTCTCCTACAATGAGCAGTTCTTC. It specifies CSARELLGVSYNEQFF.

This clonotype was counted between two and nine times. The chain has TRBV6-5 and TRBJ2-7; 15 positions match TRBD2. CDR1 is MNHEY, CDR2 SVGAGI, per germline. This CDR3 has 19 amino acids. The V gene end was trimmed by 6 bases and the J gene end by 4 bases; junction bases not matched to a gene: 16. The CDR3 here is CASSRYPQGLAGGQYEQYV. The DNA of the CDR3 is TGTGCCAGCAGCCGATACCCTCAGGGACTAGCGGGGGGCCAATACGAGCAGTACGTC.

The rearrangement joins TRBV5-1 to TRBJ2-5, with a weak D call TRBD2 (5 bases). Looked up from germline, CDR1 is SGHRS and CDR2 is YFSETQ. Trimming removed 7 bases from V and 5 bases from J, with 15 bases in between. CDR3 length: 13 amino acids. DNA for the CDR3: TGCGCCAGCGAGAAGGGAGATGGTGAGACCCAGTACTTC. It specifies CASEKGDGETQYF.

The chain joins TRBV5-5 to TRBJ2-3; TRBD1 matches 10 bases. J gave up 4 bases and V 4 bases, and 6 bases lay outside the gene matches. The CDR3 has 15 amino acids. Per the germline V gene, CDR1 is SGHKS and CDR2 is YYEKEE (reference sequence). The CDR3 coding sequence is TGTGCCAGCAGCGCCCCGGGACAGGGGCCAGATACGCAGTATTTT. Its protein is CASSAPGQGPDTQYF.

This chain connects TRBV24-1 to TRBJ2-7, with 7 bases lining up with TRBD1. Unmatched junction bases numbered 11, after V lost 4 bases and J lost 6 bases. This CDR3 has 15 amino acids. The germline gives CDR1 KGHDR, CDR2 SFDVKD. The CDR3 region is CATSDPSTGNREQYF. As DNA, the CDR3 is TGTGCCACCAGTGACCCTTCGACAGGGAACCGCGAGCAGTACTTC.

The chain combines TRBV13 with TRBJ2-1; 16 bases are a match to TRBD2. The junction had 4 bases not matched to a gene; V was cut back by 4 bases and J by 4 bases. There are 17 residues in the CDR3. Germline assignment: CDR1 PRHDT and CDR2 FYEKMQ (reference sequence). CDR3 amino acids: CASSSRGLAGGYNEQFF. Here the CDR3 DNA reads TGTGCCAGCAGCTCTCGGGGACTAGCGGGGGGGTACAATGAGCAGTTCTTC.

The table lists this clonotype with a few counts. This chain connects TRBV9 to TRBJ1-2; perhaps TRBD1 as D (5 bases). Trimming removed 4 bases at V and 1 base at J, with 11 bases between. There are 14 residues in the CDR3. In germline, CDR1 is SGDLS, CDR2 YYNGEE. The CDR3 reads CASSPGGDNYGYTF. CDR3 nucleotide sequence: TGTGCCAGCAGCCCCGGGGGGGATAACTATGGCTACACCTTC.

This clonotype was detected many times. The chain carries TRBV7-9 and TRBJ1-1, with D possibly TRBD1 on 5 matching bases. The germline V gene encodes CDR1 SEHNR and CDR2 FQNEAQ (reference sequence). The CDR3 has 13 residues. V was pared by 5 bases and J by 5 bases, with 12 bases between. CDR3 residues: CASSLTRGTEAFF. CDR3 sequence (DNA): TGTGCCAGCAGCCTTACCCGGGGGACTGAAGCTTTCTTT.

V usage is TRBV21-1 and J usage is TRBJ1-1. TRBV21-1 is described as a pseudogene. The CDR3 covers 14 residues. The CDR3 here is CASSYRQVGTEAFF. CDR3 nucleotide sequence: TGTGCCAGCAGCTACCGGCAGGTGGGCACTGAAGCTTTCTTT.

The CDR3 DNA follows: TGCGCCAGCACCCTACTGACAGGGGGGCAAGAGACCCAGTACTTC. Its protein is CASTLLTGGQETQYF. The genes are TRBV5-1 and TRBJ2-5; 9 nucleotides line up with TRBD1. The CDR3 totals 15 residues. Losses at the gene ends were 6 bases for V and 2 bases for J; bases not matched to a gene: 8. The germline V gene encodes CDR1 SGHRS and CDR2 YFSETQ.

This rearrangement joins TRBV20-1 to TRBJ2-3, with 13 bases lining up with TRBD2. Trimming removed 2 bases from V and 4 bases from J; junction bases left unmatched: 6. CDR1 and CDR2 from the germline V gene are DFQATT and SNEGSKA (reference sequence). This CDR3 spans 16 amino acids. DNA of the CDR3: TGCAGTGCTAGACCCACTAGCGGGGGGGATGCAGATACGCAGTATTTT. It encodes CSARPTSGGDADTQYF.

The chain is built from TRBV5-5 and TRBJ1-2; D call uncertain. The V end was cut by 0 bases, the J end by 2 bases, with 8 bases between. Germline values: CDR1 SGHKS, CDR2 YYEKEE (reference sequence). The CDR3 length is 14 residues. DNA of the CDR3: TGTGCCAGCAGCTTGGCCGCGCAAAACTATGGCTACACCTTC. It translates to CASSLAAQNYGYTF.

This clonotype was counted once. The CDR3 DNA is TGCAGTGCAAAACGCGCAATAGTAACTGAAGCTTTCTTT. Protein: CSAKRAIVTEAFF. V usage is TRBV20-1 and J usage is TRBJ1-1, with D hard to call. The CDR3 is made up of 13 amino acids. The germline V gene has CDR1 DFQATT and CDR2 SNEGSKA (reference sequence). V was clipped by 6 bases and J by 5 bases, with 16 bases between them.

This clonotype has a handful of counts. The chain uses TRBV12-3 or TRBV12-4 and TRBJ2-3, with TRBD1 as a possible D gene (6 bases). The CDR3 contains 12 residues. V gave up 7 bases and J gave up 9 bases, with 14 bases separating them. CDR3: CASTAQGWTQYF. CDR3 bases: TGTGCCAGCACTGCCCAGGGGTGGACGCAGTATTTT.

The J gene is TRBJ2-7, the V gene TRBV6-2 or TRBV6-3; 9 bases are a match to TRBD1. There are 16 residues in the CDR3. Germline V CDR1 and CDR2: MNHEY, SVGEGT. V was pared by 2 bases and J by 5 bases, with 10 bases of the junction left unmatched. In nucleotides, the CDR3 is TGTGCCAGCAGTTACGCAAAGGCGGACAGGGGAGACGAGCAGTACGTC. Residues: CASSYAKADRGDEQYV.

This chain joins TRBV6-2 or TRBV6-3 and TRBJ2-7, with TRBD2 matching 10 bases. The ends lost 2 bases at V and 4 bases at J; junction bases unmatched: 14. This CDR3 has 18 amino acids. CDR1 and CDR2 from the germline V gene are MNHEY and SVGEGT. CDR3 in amino acids: CASSYALSGGDWRYEQYV. CDR3 in DNA: TGTGCCAGCAGTTACGCGCTGAGCGGGGGGGATTGGAGATACGAGCAGTACGTC.

This clonotype was found a few times. This chain links TRBV7-2 with TRBJ2-7, with D possibly being TRBD1 (6 bases). The CDR3 has 12 residues. V was pared by 8 bases and J by 3 bases, with 11 bases between. Germline V gives CDR1 SGHTA, CDR2 FQGNSA. CDR3 in amino acids: CASGTWGYEQYF. The DNA for the CDR3 is TGTGCCAGCGGGACATGGGGCTACGAGCAGTACTTC.

This clonotype was seen once. The chain recombines TRBV7-6 with TRBJ1-4, with 9 bases aligning to TRBD1. The germline CDR1 and CDR2 sequences are SGHVS and FNYEAQ. The CDR3 spans 14 residues. Trimming cost V 3 bases and J 7 bases; bases outside gene matches: 3. The CDR3 DNA reads TGTGCCAGCAGCTTCTCGGACAGGGGTGAAAAACTGTTTTTT. Translating gives CASSFSDRGEKLFF.

J is TRBJ2-1 and V is TRBV6-2 or TRBV6-3, with D tentatively TRBD1 (5 bases). V shed 6 bases and J shed 5 bases, with 11 bases lying between them. This CDR3 has 13 amino acids. Per germline, CDR1 MNHEY and CDR2 SVGEGT. In nucleotides, the CDR3 is TGTGCCAGCAGCATGCAGGGTCACAATGAGCAGTTCTTC. Translating gives CASSMQGHNEQFF.

This chain joins TRBV7-2 and TRBJ1-4, with TRBD1 as a possible D gene (6 bases). V was clipped by 10 bases and J by 3 bases, with 9 bases between them. Germline CDR1 is SGHTA and CDR2 is FQGNSA. The CDR3 length is 12 residues. CDR3 nucleotide sequence: TGTGCCACCAGGGGCCCTAATGAAAAACTGTTTTTT. Translating it yields CATRGPNEKLFF.

This clonotype showed up many times. The rearrangement joins TRBV5-4 to TRBJ2-1; D unclear. The CDR3 extends over 15 amino acids. V was cut by 4 bases and J by 1 base, with 12 bases left in between. Germline loops: CDR1 SGHNT, CDR2 YYREEE (reference sequence). In DNA, the CDR3 is TGTGCCAGCAGCCCGGGCGTGGGGTCCTACAATGAGCAGTTCTTC. As protein: CASSPGVGSYNEQFF.